This T cell receptor (beta chain) was observed in a study of Graves' ophthalmopathy and Graves' hyperthyroidism. The wider study: Researchers obtained peripheral blood at initial diagnosis, before any treatment had begun. General observations from the study: A 13-signature model separated ophthalmopathy from stable hyperthyroidism, reaching around 88% sensitivity and approximately 81% specificity cross-validated.

This clonotype was recorded many times. Its antigen is unidentified. Using RNA transcripts, the TCR beta CDR3 regions were amplified. HTBI-primed first-round RT-PCR preceded second-round multiplex PCR. In TCRdb, the multiplex PCR reads were re-called with MiXCR into one record per CDR3 protein. The repertoire holds a few hundred thousand distinct CDR3 sequences, with under 25% as singletons. The V gene end was trimmed by 3 bases and the J gene end by 6 bases; junction bases not matched to a gene: 15. The V gene's germline CDR1 is SNHLY and CDR2 FYNNEI. This CDR3 comprises 18 residues. The J gene is TRBJ2-5, the V gene TRBV2, with 11 bases fitting TRBD2. The sequence came from a woman aged 45-65 years with Graves' ophthalmopathy. Source material: peripheral blood. The CDR3 is CASSDELGGTSGSKTQYF. CDR3 sequence (DNA): TGTGCCAGCAGTGATGAGTTGGGGGGGACTAGCGGTTCCAAGACCCAGTACTTC.